The 25 T cell receptor beta chains reported below all come from one sample, sequenced in a study of cytomegalovirus exposure and HLA in healthy donors (dated by TCRdb to 2015 to 2018). Library preparation employed the immunoSEQ multiplex PCR assay. For the multiplex PCR, a mixture combining 60 forward primers for TCR Vbeta segments and 13 reverse primers for TCR Jbeta segments was used. The table was pulled from immuneACCESS by TCRdb, which kept in-frame rearrangements only. Such tables lose some clones; where checked, under half of the loss comes from unresolved V genes, and the rest has no known cause. The sample includes approximately 120,000 clones, with approximately 70% observed a single time. Less than 5% of the sample lies in the top ten. Material: PBMCs. The receptors derive from a man aged 55-75 years in good health and CMV-seropositive.

The chain combines TRBV6-5 with TRBJ1-1, with 8 bases that match TRBD1. The ends lost 5 bases at V and 3 bases at J; junction bases unmatched: 2. In germline, CDR1 is MNHEY, CDR2 SVGAGI. The CDR3 sequence is 13 residues long. CDR3 residues: CASSQDRDTEAFF. CDR3 in DNA: TGTGCCAGCAGTCAGGACAGGGACACTGAAGCTTTCTTT.

The rearrangement joins TRBV5-4 to TRBJ2-2, with 7 bases aligning to TRBD1. V lost 4 bases to trimming and J lost 2 bases; unmatched junction nucleotides: 5. CDR1 is SGHNT and CDR2 is YYREEE in the germline V gene (reference sequence). CDR3 length: 15 residues. The CDR3: CASSLGQTNTGELFF. For the CDR3, the DNA is TGTGCCAGCAGCCTGGGACAGACTAACACCGGGGAGCTGTTTTTT. Filled out from reference TRBV5-4 and TRBJ2-2, the complete variable domain reads ETGVTQSPTHLIKTRGQQVTLRCSSQSGHNTVSWYQQALGQGPQFIFQYYREEENGRGNFPPRFSGLQFPNYSSELNVNALELDDSALYLCASSLGQTNTGELFFGEGSRLTVL.

The V gene is TRBV28, the J gene TRBJ2-2; a weak D match, TRBD2 (5 bases). The CDR3 sequence is 15 residues long. V was clipped by 3 bases and J by 5 bases, with 13 bases between them. CDR1 is MDHEN and CDR2 is SYDVKM in the germline V gene. The CDR3 DNA reads as TGTGCCAGCAGTTTCCCGAGGGAAGGGACCGGGGAGCTGTTTTTT. It codes for CASSFPREGTGELFF.

The chain joins TRBV7-8 to TRBJ2-2, with TRBD2 identical over 8 bases. The V and J ends lost 2 bases and 2 bases, in that order; junction bases with no gene match: 4. Germline CDR1 reads SGHVS; CDR2 reads FQNEAQ. CDR3 length: 16 amino acids. CDR3 sequence (DNA): TGTGCCAGCAGCTTAAACGGGGGGGCTAACACCGGGGAGCTGTTTTTT. Its protein product is CASSLNGGANTGELFF.

The J gene is TRBJ1-6, the V gene TRBV7-8; D might be TRBD1 (6 bases). The CDR3 is 15 amino acids. Germline CDR1 reads SGHVS; CDR2 reads FQNEAQ. V was pared by 1 base and J by 9 bases, with 13 bases between. CDR3 protein: CASSLDSGDGSPLHF. CDR3 bases: TGTGCCAGCAGCTTAGATTCAGGGGATGGTTCACCCCTCCACTTT.

The genes are TRBV27 and TRBJ2-3, with 11 bases fitting TRBD1. V lost 5 bases to trimming and J lost 4 bases; unmatched junction nucleotides: 5. Germline-derived CDR1 and CDR2 are MNHEY and SMNVEV (reference sequence). The CDR3 contains 15 residues. CDR3 loop: CASSQGTGGADTQYF. CDR3 nucleotides: TGTGCCAGCAGTCAGGGGACAGGGGGAGCAGATACGCAGTATTTT.

This sequence joins TRBV19 and TRBJ2-7; D perhaps matches TRBD1 (6 bases). Trimming pared 7 bases from V and 4 bases from J, leaving 14 bases between. CDR1 is LNHDA, CDR2 SQIVND, per germline (reference sequence). The CDR3 loop spans 13 amino acids. As DNA, the CDR3 is TGTGCCAGTATGCCGAGAGGGGGTTACGAGCAGTACTTC. Residues: CASMPRGGYEQYF.

This clone was picked up one time. CDR3 region: CASSPTDRGSYNYGYTF. CDR3 nucleotides: TGTGCCAGCTCACCAACTGACAGGGGGTCCTATAACTATGGCTACACCTTC. The chain uses TRBV18 and TRBJ1-2; 9 bases map to TRBD1. The length of the CDR3 is 17 residues. Germline V gene sequence: CDR1 KGHSH, CDR2 LQKENI. The V and J ends lost 2 bases and 1 base, in that order; junction bases with no gene match: 8.

This clone was counted a single time. J is TRBJ2-7 and V is TRBV10-3; 10 nucleotides match TRBD1. Germline CDR1 and CDR2: ENHRY and SYGVKD. J was trimmed by 4 bases and V by 11 bases; bases with no gene match: 11. The length of the CDR3 is 14 residues. In nucleotides, the CDR3 is TGTGCCGCACGTTTCGGGACAGGGGCATACGAGCAGTACTTC. The encoded protein is CAARFGTGAYEQYF.

The rearrangement joins TRBV4-2 to TRBJ2-1; D not certain. Trimming removed 4 bases at V and 2 bases at J, with 9 bases between. There are 14 residues in the CDR3. Germline assignment: CDR1 LGHNA and CDR2 YNFKEQ. CDR3 DNA: TGTGCCAGCAGCCCCCTACTTACCTACAATGAGCAGTTCTTC. Its translation is CASSPLLTYNEQFF.

This clone was picked up a small number of times. This chain's CDR3 is CASSHDRGPGGTEAFF. For the CDR3, the DNA is TGTGCCAGCAGCCATGACAGGGGGCCCGGAGGCACTGAAGCTTTCTTT. This sequence joins TRBV5-6 and TRBJ1-1; 10 bases map to TRBD1. The germline gives CDR1 SGHDT, CDR2 YYEEEE. The CDR3 totals 16 residues. Losses at the gene ends were 4 bases for V and 4 bases for J; bases not matched to a gene: 10.

The chain recombines TRBV10-1 with TRBJ1-2, with a tentative D call TRBD1 (6 bases). Germline V CDR1 and CDR2: WNHNN, SYGVQD (reference sequence). V gave up 5 bases and J gave up 2 bases, with 9 bases separating them. The CDR3 sequence is 13 residues long. CDR3 nucleotide sequence: TGCGCCAGCAGTCAGGACAGAAACTATGGCTACACCTTC. As protein: CASSQDRNYGYTF.

This clone was found once. The chain's CDR3 is CSISGNRAYGYTF. In nucleotides, the CDR3 is TGCAGCATATCAGGGAATCGAGCCTATGGCTACACCTTC. The rearrangement joins TRBV29-1 to TRBJ1-2, with a weak D call TRBD1 (5 bases). The germline V gene encodes CDR1 SQVTM and CDR2 ANQGSEA. Trimming took off 8 bases at V and 4 bases at J, with 17 bases between the two ends. The CDR3 sequence is 13 residues long.

This sequence joins TRBV9 and TRBJ1-1; no clear D gene. With 0 bases removed from V and 2 bases from J, the gap between germline ends came to 14 bases. Germline CDR1 is SGDLS and CDR2 is YYNGEE. The CDR3 runs to 16 residues. The CDR3 spells CASSVDAGRLNTEAFF. The CDR3 region has the DNA TGTGCCAGCAGCGTAGACGCGGGCAGATTAAACACTGAAGCTTTCTTT.

The CDR3 coding sequence is TGTGCCAGCAGCTTGGCCCGCGTCGTGAACACTGAAGCTTTCTTT. Its protein product is CASSLARVVNTEAFF. J is TRBJ1-1 and V is TRBV5-4; D gene ambiguous. Trimming shortened V by 0 bases and J by 0 bases, and 9 bases separated the two germline ends. This CDR3 has 15 residues. Germline V gives CDR1 SGHNT, CDR2 YYREEE (reference sequence).

The chain uses TRBV11-2 and TRBJ2-7; D is perhaps TRBD2 (6 bases). CDR1 SGHAT and CDR2 FQNNGV come from the germline V gene. V shed 5 bases and J shed 1 base, with 9 bases lying between them. The CDR3 length is 13 residues. The CDR3 reads CASSPGESYEQYF. Here the CDR3 DNA reads TGTGCCAGCAGCCCGGGGGAATCCTACGAGCAGTACTTC. The whole variable domain, filled in from reference TRBV11-2 and TRBJ2-7, reads EAGVAQSPRYKIIEKRQSVAFWCNPISGHATLYWYQQILGQGPKLLIQFQNNGVVDDSQLPKDRFSAERLKGVDSTLKIQPAKLEDSAVYLCASSPGESYEQYFGPGTRLTVT.

The rearrangement links TRBV5-4 to TRBJ1-4; a possible D gene is TRBD1 (6 bases). The CDR3 covers 14 residues. Trimming cost V 2 bases and J 4 bases, with 9 bases left between them. CDR1 is SGHNT and CDR2 is YYREEE in the germline V gene (reference sequence). The CDR3 region has the DNA TGTGCCAGCAGCTTCGACAGGTTTAATGAAAAACTGTTTTTT. Protein sequence: CASSFDRFNEKLFF.

This chain connects TRBV7-2 to TRBJ2-3; 9 bases match TRBD2. V lost 1 base, J lost 2 bases, and 7 bases stayed unmatched. Per germline, CDR1 SGHTA and CDR2 FQGNSA. The CDR3 loop spans 17 amino acids. DNA for the CDR3: TGTGCCAGCAGCTTAGAGGCGCGGGGGGGTTTCACAGATACGCAGTATTTT. Translated, it gives CASSLEARGGFTDTQYF.

This chain links TRBV5-1 with TRBJ2-1, with a weak D call TRBD1 (5 bases). Germline loops: CDR1 SGHRS, CDR2 YFSETQ. Trimming left V 4 bases short and J 5 bases short, with 13 bases between. The CDR3 has 14 amino acids. The CDR3 DNA is TGCGCCAGCAGCCCGGACAAACCCGACAATGAGCAGTTCTTC. Translating it yields CASSPDKPDNEQFF. The full variable domain, in which reference TRBV5-1 and TRBJ2-1 provide the parts outside the CDR3, is KAGVTQTPRYLIKTRGQQVTLSCSPISGHRSVSWYQQTPGQGLQFLFEYFSETQRNKGNFPGRFSGRQFSNSRSEMNVSTLELGDSALYLCASSPDKPDNEQFFGPGTRLTVL.

V is TRBV6-1 and J is TRBJ2-3; D is perhaps TRBD2 (7 bases). The germline V gene has CDR1 MNHNS and CDR2 SASEGT. The CDR3 extends over 16 amino acids. Trimming took 3 bases from V and 3 from J, leaving 16 bases between them. CDR3 sequence: CASSDLGGGRTDTQYF. The CDR3 DNA sequence: TGTGCCAGCAGTGACTTGGGGGGGGGCCGTACAGATACGCAGTATTTT.

DNA for the CDR3: TGTGCCATCAGCCCGGGACTGGATAGCAATCAGCCCCAGCATTTT. Its translation is CAISPGLDSNQPQHF. This chain joins TRBV10-3 and TRBJ1-5; a weak D match, TRBD1 (5 bases). CDR3 length: 15 residues. Germline CDR1 reads ENHRY; CDR2 reads SYGVKD. Between the trimmed V and J ends, which lost 6 bases and 0 bases, there was a span of 12 bases.

In this sample, this clone turned up once. This sample includes further DNA sequences coding for the same CDR3. The chain carries TRBV7-8 and TRBJ1-1; TRBD1 matches at 10 bases. In germline, CDR1 is SGHVS, CDR2 FQNEAQ. J lost 0 bases, V lost 6 bases, and 13 bases had no gene match. This CDR3 has 18 amino acids. CDR3 residues: CASRSKGRDRGLNTEAFF. CDR3 coding DNA: TGTGCCAGCAGGTCTAAAGGCCGGGACAGGGGCCTGAACACTGAAGCTTTCTTT. The entire variable domain, with the rest obtained from reference TRBV7-8 and TRBJ1-1, is as follows: GAGVSQSPRYKVAKRGQDVALRCDPISGHVSLFWYQQALGQGPEFLTYFQNEAQLDKSGLPSDRFFAERPEGSVSTLKIQRTQQEDSAVYLCASRSKGRDRGLNTEAFFGQGTRLTVV.

This chain joins TRBV5-1 and TRBJ2-5, with D uncertain. With 0 bases removed from V and 3 bases from J, the gap between germline ends came to 12 bases. From germline, CDR1 is SGHRS and CDR2 YFSETQ. The CDR3 has 15 amino acids. The CDR3, as DNA: TGCGCCAGCAGCTTGGTTTATGGCTCCGAAGAGACCCAGTACTTC. This sequence encodes CASSLVYGSEETQYF.

In this sample, this clone turned up once. Within the sample, other DNA sequences also encode this same CDR3. V gene TRBV5-1 combines with J gene TRBJ2-5; 9 bases map to TRBD2. The germline V gene has CDR1 SGHRS and CDR2 YFSETQ. The junction had 2 bases not matched to a gene; V was cut back by 2 bases and J by 3 bases. The length of the CDR3 is 14 residues. CDR3: CASSLAGGEETQYF. DNA for the CDR3: TGCGCCAGCAGCTTAGCGGGGGGAGAAGAGACCCAGTACTTC.

There are a few counts of this clone. The chain couples TRBV29-1 to TRBJ1-2; perhaps TRBD1 as D (5 bases). The V end was cut by 1 base, the J end by 4 bases, with 13 bases between. The CDR3 extends over 14 amino acids. Germline V CDR1 and CDR2: SQVTM, ANQGSEA. Here the CDR3 reads CSVEGGPGGYGYTF. Written as DNA, the CDR3 is TGCAGCGTTGAAGGGGGACCGGGGGGCTATGGCTACACCTTC.